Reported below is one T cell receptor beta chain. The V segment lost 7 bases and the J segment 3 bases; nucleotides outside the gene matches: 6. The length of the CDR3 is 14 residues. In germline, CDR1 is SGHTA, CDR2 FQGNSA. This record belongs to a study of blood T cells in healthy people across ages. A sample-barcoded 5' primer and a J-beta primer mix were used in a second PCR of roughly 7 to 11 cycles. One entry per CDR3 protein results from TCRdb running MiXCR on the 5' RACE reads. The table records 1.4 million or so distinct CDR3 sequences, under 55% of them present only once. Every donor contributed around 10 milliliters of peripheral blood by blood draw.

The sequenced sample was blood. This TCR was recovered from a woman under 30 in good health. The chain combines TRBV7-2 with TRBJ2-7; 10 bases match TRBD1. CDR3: CASKWTGGNYEQYF. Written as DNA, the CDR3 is TGTGCCAGCAAGTGGACAGGGGGAAACTACGAGCAGTACTTC.